A single sample is the source of the 32 T cell receptor beta chains below, sequenced in a study of cytomegalovirus exposure and HLA in healthy donors. Use of 60 Vbeta and 13 Jbeta primers characterized the PCR. The method was immunoSEQ multiplex PCR; TCRdb's version includes in-frame clones alone and lacks a portion of them. The sample has around 120,000 clones, about three quarters seen once. The source material was PBMCs. These receptors came from a man aged 60 to 69 in good health and CMV-seropositive.

This rearrangement joins TRBV20-1 to TRBJ2-7, with D perhaps matching TRBD2 (7 bases). CDR1 is DFQATT, CDR2 SNEGSKA, per germline (reference sequence). V was cut by 4 bases and J by 6 bases, with 10 bases left in between. This CDR3 is 11 amino acids long. CDR3 protein: CSAKGGIEQYF. CDR3 DNA sequence: TGCAGTGCTAAGGGGGGGATCGAGCAGTACTTC.

Note on this clone: The sample contains more than one DNA sequence encoding this CDR3. J is TRBJ1-2 and V is TRBV5-1; tentatively, D is TRBD1 (6 bases). This CDR3 region has 13 residues. Germline loops: CDR1 SGHRS, CDR2 YFSETQ. V was pared by 4 bases and J by 2 bases, with 9 bases between. The DNA for the CDR3 is TGCGCCAGCAGCCAACAGGGAAACTATGGCTACACCTTC. Translated: CASSQQGNYGYTF. Together with reference TRBV5-1 and TRBJ1-2, the CDR3 gives the full variable domain: KAGVTQTPRYLIKTRGQQVTLSCSPISGHRSVSWYQQTPGQGLQFLFEYFSETQRNKGNFPGRFSGRQFSNSRSEMNVSTLELGDSALYLCASSQQGNYGYTFGSGTRLTVV.

V is TRBV5-1 and J is TRBJ2-7; D may be TRBD2 (5 bases). V was trimmed by 2 bases and J by 2 bases, leaving 14 bases between them. This CDR3 has 15 amino acids. The germline CDR1 and CDR2 sequences are SGHRS and YFSETQ. CDR3 amino acids: CASSFRSGNPYEQYF. The CDR3 DNA reads as TGCGCCAGCAGCTTTCGGTCGGGAAACCCCTACGAGCAGTACTTC. Looking up the rest from reference TRBV5-1 and TRBJ2-7 gives the full variable domain: KAGVTQTPRYLIKTRGQQVTLSCSPISGHRSVSWYQQTPGQGLQFLFEYFSETQRNKGNFPGRFSGRQFSNSRSEMNVSTLELGDSALYLCASSFRSGNPYEQYFGPGTRLTVT.

The V call is TRBV6-6, the J call TRBJ2-7; D call uncertain. From germline, CDR1 is MNHNY and CDR2 SVGAGI (reference sequence). CDR3 length equals 14 residues. Trimming stripped 4 bases from V and 3 bases from J, with 13 bases between. The CDR3 nucleotides read TGTGCCAGCAGTTCCCCCCGAGAGGTCTACGAGCAGTACTTC. It encodes CASSSPREVYEQYF.

The V gene is TRBV30, the J gene TRBJ2-1; TRBD2 is a possible D gene (5 bases). Trimming pared 0 bases from V and 10 bases from J, leaving 19 bases between. The CDR3 has 15 amino acids. In germline, CDR1 is GTSNPN, CDR2 SVGIG (reference sequence). The CDR3 is CAWSVIPVLGVEQFF. DNA for the CDR3: TGTGCCTGGAGTGTAATCCCTGTTTTGGGAGTAGAGCAGTTCTTC.

Concerning this clone itself: Relative to the germline gene, one junction end is altered; a read error may explain this. The chain has TRBV7-7 and TRBJ2-2, with 8 bases identical to TRBD1. Germline V gene sequence: CDR1 SSHAT, CDR2 FNYEAQ (reference sequence). The CDR3 consists of 14 residues. CDR3 region: CASSSGQVSGELFF. CDR3 bases: TGTGCTAGCAGCTCGGGACAGGTTTCCGGGGAGCTGTTTTTT.

The CDR3 sequence is CASSSPGLAGLTQYF. The DNA of the CDR3 is TGTGCCAGCAGCTCGCCGGGACTAGCGGGACTCACGCAGTATTTT. This chain joins TRBV28 and TRBJ2-3; TRBD2 matches 13 bases. This CDR3 spans 15 amino acids. CDR1 and CDR2 from the germline V gene are MDHEN and SYDVKM. V was clipped by 6 bases and J by 9 bases; unmatched bases: 9.

CDR3: CASSLTGTTNTEAFF. The DNA for the CDR3 is TGTGCCAGCAGTCTAACCGGGACAACGAACACTGAAGCTTTCTTT. The rearrangement uses TRBV27 and TRBJ1-1, with D possibly TRBD1 on 6 matching bases. V was pared by 5 bases and J by 1 base, with 14 bases between. The germline CDR1 and CDR2 sequences are MNHEY and SMNVEV (reference sequence). The CDR3 is 15 residues long.

This clone was found once. This sequence joins TRBV19 and TRBJ1-2, with TRBD1 identical over 9 bases. Germline V gene data show CDR1 as LNHDA and CDR2 as SQIVND (reference sequence). V gave up 5 bases and J gave up 3 bases; unmatched junction bases: 7. CDR3 size: 15 residues. The CDR3 spells CASSGQGPLYYGYTF. DNA of the CDR3: TGTGCCAGTAGTGGACAGGGGCCCCTATACTATGGCTACACCTTC.

The chain is built from TRBV6-5 and TRBJ1-1, with D uncertain. Germline CDR1 MNHEY, CDR2 SVGAGI. The CDR3 loop spans 11 amino acids. Trimming took 9 bases from V and 4 from J, leaving 9 bases between them. CDR3 loop: CASSGSTEAFF. CDR3 DNA: TGTGCCAGTTCGGGGAGCACTGAAGCTTTCTTT.

This clone came up a few times. Here the CDR3 reads CATRDPRGGASYNEQFF. Here the CDR3 DNA reads TGTGCCACCCGCGACCCACGAGGCGGGGCCTCCTACAATGAGCAGTTCTTC. The genes are TRBV7-6 and TRBJ2-1; a possible D gene is TRBD2 (6 bases). V was trimmed by 10 bases and J by 0 bases, leaving 22 bases between them. This CDR3 has 17 amino acids. Germline CDR1 SGHVS, CDR2 FNYEAQ.

This clone was recorded once. The CDR3 here is CASSLTLGTDGYTF. For the CDR3, the DNA is TGTGCCAGCAGCTTAACGTTGGGGACAGATGGCTACACCTTC. This chain joins TRBV7-3 and TRBJ1-2; 7 bases align to TRBD1. Losses at the gene ends were 0 bases for V and 6 bases for J; bases not matched to a gene: 4. Germline CDR1 and CDR2: SGHTA and FQGTGA. The CDR3 runs to 14 residues. Together with reference TRBV7-3 and TRBJ1-2, the CDR3 gives the full variable domain: GAGVSQTPSNKVTEKGKYVELRCDPISGHTALYWYRQSLGQGPEFLIYFQGTGAADDSGLPNDRFFAVRPEGSVSTLKIQRTERGDSAVYLCASSLTLGTDGYTFGSGTRLTVV.

A few counts support this clone. The rearrangement joins TRBV6-4 to TRBJ2-3; 7 bases align to TRBD2. J gave up 0 bases and V 4 bases, and 1 base lay outside the gene matches. The CDR3 runs to 14 residues. Per germline, CDR1 MRHNA and CDR2 SNTAGT. CDR3 sequence: CASSAAGSTDTQYF. The CDR3 DNA reads TGTGCCAGCAGTGCAGCGGGGAGCACAGATACGCAGTATTTT.

About this clone: One junction end does not reproduce the germline sequence, and a read error may be involved. The V and J genes are TRBV7-9 and TRBJ1-6, with 8 bases fitting TRBD1. The CDR3 covers 16 residues. Germline CDR1 is SEHNR and CDR2 is FQNEAQ (reference sequence). For the CDR3, the DNA is TGTTCCAGCAGCCGGACAGGGAGCTCCTATAATTCACCCCTCCACTTT. Its translation: CSSSRTGSSYNSPLHF. Together with reference TRBV7-9 and TRBJ1-6, the CDR3 gives the full variable domain: DTGVSQNPRHKITKRGQNVTFRCDPISEHNRLYWYRQTLGQGPEFLTYFQNEAQLEKSRLLSDRFSAERPKGSFSTLEIQRTEQGDSAMYLCSSSRTGSSYNSPLHFGNGTRLTVT.

The chain combines TRBV27 with TRBJ1-4; no reliable D call. Germline V gene sequence: CDR1 MNHEY, CDR2 SMNVEV (reference sequence). The CDR3 extends over 13 amino acids. Trimming pared 3 bases from V and 8 bases from J, leaving 10 bases between. CDR3 DNA sequence: TGTGCCAGCAGTTTGAAACGAGGAGAAAAACTGTTTTTT. This encodes CASSLKRGEKLFF.

The J gene is TRBJ1-1, the V gene TRBV6-5; D not resolved. CDR1 is MNHEY, CDR2 SVGAGI, per germline. V was pared by 10 bases and J by 4 bases, with 16 bases between. The CDR3 covers 13 residues. The CDR3 DNA reads as TGTGCCACCGGGAAGCGGACCCCCACTGAAGCTTTCTTT. Protein product: CATGKRTPTEAFF.

The chain has TRBV7-9 and TRBJ2-3; 7 bases fit TRBD2. Germline V gene lookup returns CDR1 SEHNR and CDR2 FQNEAQ (reference sequence). V was clipped by 5 bases and J by 1 base; unmatched bases: 9. This CDR3 contains 16 residues. The CDR3 nucleotides are TGTGCCAGCAGCACAGCTCTTGCGGGGGGCACAGATACGCAGTATTTT. Protein sequence: CASSTALAGGTDTQYF.

The chain uses TRBV5-4 and TRBJ1-1, with 7 nucleotides matching TRBD1. The CDR3 covers 16 residues. J lost 4 bases, V lost 5 bases, and 14 bases had no gene match. The germline V gene encodes CDR1 SGHNT and CDR2 YYREEE (reference sequence). CDR3 loop: CASRPRVGTVFTEAFF. Written as DNA, the CDR3 is TGTGCCAGCAGACCTCGGGTCGGGACAGTCTTCACTGAAGCTTTCTTT. Filled out from reference TRBV5-4 and TRBJ1-1, the complete variable domain reads ETGVTQSPTHLIKTRGQQVTLRCSSQSGHNTVSWYQQALGQGPQFIFQYYREEENGRGNFPPRFSGLQFPNYSSELNVNALELDDSALYLCASRPRVGTVFTEAFFGQGTRLTVV.

This clone appeared a single time. V usage is TRBV14 and J usage is TRBJ1-2, with D unresolved. This CDR3 is 14 amino acids long. Per germline, CDR1 SGHDN and CDR2 FVKESK. Trimming removed 0 bases from V and 7 bases from J, with 12 bases in between. The CDR3 is CASSQDFNTRGYTF. The CDR3 bases are TGTGCCAGCAGCCAAGATTTTAATACACGTGGCTACACCTTC. The variable domain in full, completed from reference TRBV14 and TRBJ1-2, reads EAGVTQFPSHSVIEKGQTVTLRCDPISGHDNLYWYRRVMGKEIKFLLHFVKESKQDESGMPNNRFLAERTGGTYSTLKVQPAELEDSGVYFCASSQDFNTRGYTFGSGTRLTVV.

This chain links TRBV30 with TRBJ1-1, with unresolved D. The V gene's germline CDR1 is GTSNPN and CDR2 SVGIG (reference sequence). The CDR3 length is 11 residues. With 4 bases removed from V and 1 base from J, the gap between germline ends came to 4 bases. The CDR3 is CAWIRNTEAFF. Here the CDR3 DNA reads TGTGCCTGGATCAGGAACACTGAAGCTTTCTTT.

This clone was observed a few times. This chain connects TRBV6-5 to TRBJ1-2; D is possibly TRBD1 (5 bases). Trimming cost V 2 bases and J 2 bases, with 12 bases left between them. CDR1 is MNHEY, CDR2 SVGAGI, per germline. The CDR3 totals 15 residues. For the CDR3, the DNA is TGTGCCAGCAGTTACGAGCCGGGACTAAACTATGGCTACACCTTC. Residues: CASSYEPGLNYGYTF.

This clone was detected only once. V gene TRBV5-1 combines with J gene TRBJ2-7, with 7 bases lining up with TRBD1. With 3 bases clipped from V and 5 bases from J, the junction kept 5 bases outside the gene matches. The CDR3 is 13 residues long. Looked up from germline, CDR1 is SGHRS and CDR2 is YFSETQ. The chain's CDR3 is CASSYPQGNEQYF. CDR3 DNA sequence: TGCGCCAGCAGCTACCCACAGGGGAACGAGCAGTACTTC. Using reference TRBV5-1 and TRBJ2-7 for the parts outside the CDR3, the full variable domain is KAGVTQTPRYLIKTRGQQVTLSCSPISGHRSVSWYQQTPGQGLQFLFEYFSETQRNKGNFPGRFSGRQFSNSRSEMNVSTLELGDSALYLCASSYPQGNEQYFGPGTRLTVT.

The chain combines TRBV28 with TRBJ2-7, with 7 bases aligning to TRBD2. Germline V gives CDR1 MDHEN, CDR2 SYDVKM. The CDR3 loop spans 16 amino acids. Trimming removed 2 bases from V and 2 bases from J; junction bases left unmatched: 9. In DNA, the CDR3 is TGTGCCAGCAGTTTAGCGCAGGGACTATCGACCTACGAGCAGTACTTC. Translated: CASSLAQGLSTYEQYF.

The CDR3 is CASPRSGQGDFSYNEQFF. CDR3 coding DNA: TGTGCCAGCCCGCGTTCGGGACAGGGGGATTTCTCCTACAATGAGCAGTTCTTC. The chain combines TRBV18 with TRBJ2-1; 11 positions match TRBD1. Germline V lookup: CDR1 KGHSH, CDR2 LQKENI. The CDR3 spans 18 residues. Losses at the gene ends were 8 bases for V and 0 bases for J; bases not matched to a gene: 12.

The rearrangement links TRBV19 to TRBJ2-6, with TRBD1 matching 10 bases. The V and J ends lost 4 bases and 2 bases, in that order; junction bases with no gene match: 2. The CDR3 runs to 16 residues. Germline CDR1 reads LNHDA; CDR2 reads SQIVND (reference sequence). CDR3 amino acids: CASSKGQGAGANVLTF. CDR3 coding DNA: TGTGCCAGTAGTAAAGGACAGGGGGCTGGGGCCAACGTCCTGACTTTC.

The chain carries TRBV28 and TRBJ2-3; TRBD1 matches at 11 bases. From germline, CDR1 is MDHEN and CDR2 SYDVKM. The V gene end was trimmed by 4 bases and the J gene end by 2 bases; junction bases not matched to a gene: 5. The CDR3 totals 16 residues. CDR3: CASSWGQGDPTDTQYF. In DNA form, the CDR3 reads TGTGCCAGCAGTTGGGGACAGGGGGATCCCACAGATACGCAGTATTTT. The full variable domain, with the rest looked up from reference TRBV28 and TRBJ2-3, is DVKVTQSSRYLVKRTGEKVFLECVQDMDHENMFWYRQDPGLGLRLIYFSYDVKMKEKGDIPEGYSVSREKKERFSLILESASTNQTSMYLCASSWGQGDPTDTQYFGPGTRLTVL.

The J gene is TRBJ1-2, the V gene TRBV19; 7 bases align to TRBD1. Germline V lookup: CDR1 LNHDA, CDR2 SQIVND (reference sequence). V lost 7 bases to trimming and J lost 7 bases; unmatched junction nucleotides: 15. The CDR3 has 15 residues. The CDR3 coding sequence is TGTGCCAGTACCCTCGAGAGAGGGGGCGTCGGTGGCTACACCTTC. This translates into CASTLERGGVGGYTF.

The chain combines TRBV14 with TRBJ1-6, with unresolved D. Germline V lookup: CDR1 SGHDN, CDR2 FVKESK. Deletions cut 4 bases from V and 6 bases from J, with 16 bases between. This CDR3 is 16 amino acids long. CDR3 DNA: TGTGCCAGCAGCCCCCATGGCGGACTAAGTAATTCACCCCTCCACTTT. Protein: CASSPHGGLSNSPLHF.

CDR3 in amino acids: CAISESSSSYGYTF. Written as DNA, the CDR3 is TGTGCCATCAGTGAGTCCTCCTCTTCCTATGGCTACACCTTC. The chain uses TRBV10-3 and TRBJ1-2, with D unresolved. The CDR3 extends over 14 amino acids. Germline CDR1 and CDR2: ENHRY and SYGVKD. Trimming left V 0 bases short and J 4 bases short, with 9 bases between.

This clone came up once. The chain links TRBV30 to TRBJ1-2, with D possibly being TRBD1 (6 bases). The CDR3 contains 14 residues. The ends were cut back, 6 bases at V and 4 bases at J, with 18 bases in the middle. Germline V gene lookup returns CDR1 GTSNPN and CDR2 SVGIG (reference sequence). The CDR3 protein is CACPRTATLYGYTF. The CDR3 bases are TGTGCCTGCCCCCGGACAGCTACTCTCTATGGCTACACCTTC.

The CDR3 coding sequence is TGTGCCAGCCCCCCGCGGGACTACCGCACCGGGGAGCTGTTTTTT. Amino acid sequence: CASPPRDYRTGELFF. J is TRBJ2-2 and V is TRBV21-1; the table's TRBD2 call for D was not verified on the DNA. TRBV21-1 is termed a pseudogene. The CDR3 extends over 15 amino acids.

The genes are TRBV5-4 and TRBJ2-1, with 7 bases lining up with TRBD1. J lost 0 bases, V lost 3 bases, and 6 bases had no gene match. Per germline, CDR1 SGHNT and CDR2 YYREEE (reference sequence). The CDR3 totals 16 residues. The chain's CDR3 is CASSSDRASSYNEQFF. CDR3 DNA: TGTGCCAGCAGCTCCGACAGGGCTTCCTCCTACAATGAGCAGTTCTTC.